These 26 T cell receptor beta chains were all obtained from the same sample, sequenced in a study of regulatory T cells in long-lasting Graves disease. CDR3-region Arm-PCR and iRepertoire HTBI primers produced the TCR beta libraries. MiXCR, applied by TCRdb to the multiplex PCR reads, yields one record per CDR3 protein. The repertoire holds 550,000 or so distinct CDR3 sequences, approximately 12% seen once, with 8.9% in the top ten. Sample time point: newly diagnosed GD, antithyroid drugs for less than 3 months. Extracted RNA from PBMCs served as the source of the TCR library. This sample also appeared in a second study, on T cells in Graves' hyperthyroidism and ophthalmopathy.

Sequencing was performed on peripheral blood mononuclear cells (PBMCs), taken at new diagnosis, from a patient treated with antithyroid drugs. These receptors all come from a young woman with Graves disease.

The sample holds many counts of this clonotype. The chain uses TRBV15 and TRBJ1-1, with D possibly being TRBD1 (6 bases). The CDR3 has 12 amino acids. Trimming left V 3 bases short and J 12 bases short, with 14 bases between. Germline V gene sequence: CDR1 LNHNV, CDR2 YYDKDF (reference sequence). The CDR3 DNA sequence: TGTGCCACCAGCAGGGACCGACAGGTGACTTTCTTT. Translated, it gives CATSRDRQVTFF.

There are many counts of this clonotype. V is TRBV7-2 and J is TRBJ1-1; 7 bases fit TRBD1. Per the germline V gene, CDR1 is SGHTA and CDR2 is FQGNSA. V was clipped by 4 bases and J by 0 bases; unmatched bases: 8. This CDR3 has 16 amino acids. CDR3 loop: CASSSQTGLMNTEAFF. CDR3 DNA: TGTGCCAGCAGCTCTCAGACAGGGCTCATGAACACTGAAGCTTTCTTT.

This clonotype was counted at least ten times. The rearrangement links TRBV2 to TRBJ2-1, with 9 bases aligning to TRBD2. The CDR3 covers 15 residues. From germline, CDR1 is SNHLY and CDR2 FYNNEI. V was clipped by 6 bases and J by 4 bases; unmatched bases: 7. The CDR3 loop is CASREREAVYNEQFF. The CDR3 DNA reads TGTGCCAGCAGAGAGCGGGAGGCTGTGTACAATGAGCAGTTCTTC. The full variable domain, with the rest looked up from reference TRBV2 and TRBJ2-1, is EPEVTQTPSHQVTQMGQEVILRCVPISNHLYFYWYRQILGQKVEFLVSFYNNEISEKSEIFDDQFSVERPDGSNFTLKIRSTKLEDSAMYFCASREREAVYNEQFFGPGTRLTVL.

The table lists this clonotype with many counts. This rearrangement joins TRBV20-1 to TRBJ2-3, with D perhaps TRBD2 (6 bases). Trimming cost V 5 bases and J 1 base, with 10 bases left between them. Germline CDR1 reads DFQATT; CDR2 reads SNEGSKA (reference sequence). This CDR3 contains 13 residues. CDR3 DNA: TGCAGTGCTTTACCGGGAGGCACAGATACGCAGTATTTT. Its protein product is CSALPGGTDTQYF.

This clonotype has a count of ten or more. The J gene is TRBJ1-2, the V gene TRBV28; D gene ambiguous. This CDR3 comprises 12 residues. Trimming removed 4 bases from V and 3 bases from J, with 6 bases in between. From germline, CDR1 is MDHEN and CDR2 SYDVKM. The CDR3 sequence is CASSYGDYGYTF. CDR3 DNA: TGTGCCAGCAGTTACGGGGACTATGGCTACACCTTC.

The genes are TRBV7-2 and TRBJ2-7; D remains ambiguous. This CDR3 is built from 13 residues. Germline-derived CDR1 and CDR2 are SGHTA and FQGNSA. V lost 1 base to trimming and J lost 7 bases, with 11 bases between them. CDR3 sequence reads: CASSLGPEREQYF. CDR3 nucleotides: TGTGCCAGCAGCTTAGGCCCTGAACGAGAGCAGTACTTC. The variable domain in full, completed from reference TRBV7-2 and TRBJ2-7, reads GAGVSQSPSNKVTEKGKDVELRCDPISGHTALYWYRQSLGQGLEFLIYFQGNSAPDKSGLPSDRFSAERTGGSVSTLTIQRTQQEDSAVYLCASSLGPEREQYFGPGTRLTVT.

J is TRBJ2-1 and V is TRBV27, with a tentative D call TRBD1 (5 bases). The CDR3 has 14 residues. V was clipped by 3 bases and J by 9 bases, with 15 bases between them. Looked up from germline, CDR1 is MNHEY and CDR2 is SMNVEV (reference sequence). The DNA for the CDR3 is TGTGCCAGCAGTTTGTGGGGCCCCGACAGTGAGCAGTTCTTC. This encodes CASSLWGPDSEQFF.

This clonotype has at least ten counts. The chain combines TRBV12-3 or TRBV12-4 with TRBJ2-3, with TRBD2 matching 10 bases. The V and J ends lost 4 bases and 1 base, in that order; junction bases with no gene match: 20. The CDR3 runs 21 residues. CDR3 bases: TGTGCCAGCAGTTACGCCCCCACAGCGGGAGGGCCAGGAAGTGGCACAGATACGCAGTATTTT. As protein: CASSYAPTAGGPGSGTDTQYF.

The V and J genes are TRBV20-1 and TRBJ2-7, with TRBD2 as a possible D gene (6 bases). V was cut by 5 bases and J by 3 bases, with 17 bases left in between. The CDR3 runs to 14 residues. Germline CDR1 is DFQATT and CDR2 is SNEGSKA (reference sequence). In DNA form, the CDR3 reads TGCAGTGCTTTTTCTAGCGTAACGGACTACGAGCAGTACTTC. The encoded protein is CSAFSSVTDYEQYF.

The table lists this clonotype with many counts. The chain links TRBV2 to TRBJ2-7; TRBD1 matches 9 bases. This CDR3 spans 16 amino acids. Germline V gene sequence: CDR1 SNHLY, CDR2 FYNNEI. Germline trimming cut 0 bases from V and 5 bases from J; bases unmatched to any gene: 8. The CDR3 DNA sequence: TGTGCCAGCAGTGAAGCGAGGGGACAGGGTAGCAACGAGCAGTACTTC. Translation: CASSEARGQGSNEQYF.

Comments on this clonotype: Compared with germline, one end of the junction differs, possibly owing to a read error. The rearrangement uses TRBV10-3 and TRBJ1-3; 7 nucleotides agree with TRBD1. The CDR3 has 16 residues. The V gene's germline CDR1 is ENHRY and CDR2 SYGVKD. The CDR3 protein is CAISPRADREGTTIYF. DNA of the CDR3: TGTGCCATCAGTCCAAGAGCAGACAGGGAAGGAACCACCATATATTTT.

This clonotype was counted ten times or more. The chain recombines TRBV20-1 with TRBJ2-7; 9 nucleotides agree with TRBD1. V shed 1 base and J 5 bases; nucleotides not matched to a gene: 3. From germline, CDR1 is DFQATT and CDR2 SNEGSKA (reference sequence). The CDR3 runs to 13 residues. CDR3 DNA sequence: TGCAGTGCTAGAGGACAGGGGGTTCACGAGCAGTACTTC. Protein: CSARGQGVHEQYF.

This clonotype turned up a few times. The chain couples TRBV5-1 to TRBJ1-3, with D tentatively TRBD1 (6 bases). V was trimmed by 4 bases and J by 0 bases, leaving 14 bases between them. This CDR3 has 16 residues. CDR1 is SGHRS and CDR2 is YFSETQ in the germline V gene. The CDR3 sequence is CASSRARGGSGNTIYF. In nucleotides, the CDR3 is TGCGCCAGCAGCCGAGCGAGAGGGGGCTCTGGAAACACCATATATTTT. The full variable domain, in which reference TRBV5-1 and TRBJ1-3 provide the parts outside the CDR3, is KAGVTQTPRYLIKTRGQQVTLSCSPISGHRSVSWYQQTPGQGLQFLFEYFSETQRNKGNFPGRFSGRQFSNSRSEMNVSTLELGDSALYLCASSRARGGSGNTIYFGEGSWLTVV.

Concerning this clonotype: It is unclear where the CDR3 begins or ends on the DNA, so no DNA is shown, and the CDR3 is as TCRdb lists it. The chain uses TRBV11-2 and TRBJ1-1; whether TRBD1, the table's D call, matches the DNA was not checked. A total of 18 residues make up the CDR3, ends included. Germline CDR1 reads SGHAT; CDR2 reads FQNNGV. The CDR3 spells CASSFYICSARRGLEAFF.

This clonotype was counted only a few times. This may arise from a read error, as a much more abundant clone is one base away. V is TRBV24-1 and J is TRBJ2-3; D possibly uses TRBD1 or TRBD2 (5 bases each). CDR1 KGHDR and CDR2 SFDVKD come from the germline V gene. The CDR3 has 16 amino acids. In DNA form, the CDR3 reads TGTGCCTCCAGTGAGCGGCAGGGTATTAGCACAGATACGCAGTATTTT. Its protein is CASSERQGISTDTQYF.

The sample holds many counts of this clonotype. The chain combines TRBV30 with TRBJ1-2; maybe TRBD1 (5 bases). V dropped 0 bases and J dropped 4 bases, with 15 bases sitting between them. Germline V gene lookup returns CDR1 GTSNPN and CDR2 SVGIG (reference sequence). This CDR3 is built from 15 residues. CDR3 bases: TGTGCCTGGAGTGTACCCCCAGGGAGACTCTATGGCTACACCTTC. It is translated as CAWSVPPGRLYGYTF.

This clonotype has ten or more counts. The rearrangement joins TRBV4-1 to TRBJ1-1; 9 nucleotides agree with TRBD1. The CDR3 totals 16 residues. With 3 bases clipped from V and 5 bases from J, the junction kept 10 bases outside the gene matches. Germline values: CDR1 MGHRA, CDR2 YSYEKL. The CDR3 region is CASSHGDRVFGTEAFF. The CDR3 DNA reads TGCGCCAGCAGCCACGGGGACAGGGTGTTTGGAACTGAAGCTTTCTTT.

The gene calls are TRBV7-9 and TRBJ2-7; 7 nucleotides match TRBD2. Germline V gene data show CDR1 as SEHNR and CDR2 as FQNEAQ (reference sequence). The CDR3 spans 13 residues. With 10 bases clipped from V and 5 bases from J, the junction kept 11 bases outside the gene matches. In DNA form, the CDR3 reads TGTGCCACCGTAGACGGACTAGTCGACGAGCAGTACTTC. Translated: CATVDGLVDEQYF.

This clonotype was recorded at least ten times. This chain connects TRBV2 to TRBJ1-4, with no clear D. CDR3 length: 15 amino acids. CDR1 and CDR2 (germline): SNHLY, FYNNEI. V lost 2 bases and J lost 7, with 14 bases in between. CDR3 protein: CASSEYAGLVEKLFF. The CDR3 DNA reads TGTGCCAGCAGTGAATATGCAGGATTGGTTGAAAAACTGTTTTTT.

This clonotype was detected ten times or more. V usage is TRBV4-2 and J usage is TRBJ2-5; D is unclear. This CDR3 is 14 amino acids long. Trimming pared 1 base from V and 6 bases from J, leaving 12 bases between. The germline CDR1 and CDR2 sequences are LGHNA and YNFKEQ. The CDR3 coding sequence is TGTGCCAGCAGCCAAGGACCAGAGGTTCAGACCCAGTACTTC. Translated: CASSQGPEVQTQYF.

There are many counts of this clonotype. The chain is built from TRBV14 and TRBJ2-1, with D maybe TRBD1 (6 bases). From germline, CDR1 is SGHDN and CDR2 FVKESK. CDR3 length equals 16 residues. V dropped 4 bases and J dropped 7 bases, with 20 bases sitting between them. The CDR3 region has the DNA TGTGCCAGCAGCCCGATGACAGGACGGGTACGGAATGAGCAGTTCTTC. Protein: CASSPMTGRVRNEQFF.

This clonotype was observed at least ten times. V usage is TRBV18 and J usage is TRBJ2-1, with TRBD2 matching over 11 bases. J lost 0 bases, V lost 8 bases, and 6 bases had no gene match. CDR3 size: 16 residues. Germline loops: CDR1 KGHSH, CDR2 LQKENI. The CDR3 nucleotides are TGTGCCAGCAGCCCGCTAGCGGGAGGCTCCTACAATGAGCAGTTCTTC. Its translation is CASSPLAGGSYNEQFF.

This clonotype was seen many times. The chain carries TRBV3-1 and TRBJ2-7, with TRBD2 matching 8 bases. The CDR3 runs 20 residues. The V and J ends lost 1 base and 0 bases, in that order; junction bases with no gene match: 17. Germline V gene lookup returns CDR1 LGHDT and CDR2 YNNKEL (reference sequence). The CDR3 nucleotides are TGTGCCAGCAGCCAAGCGCCCTTCCGGTTCGGGAGGGGGATCTCCTACGAGCAGTACTTC. Protein: CASSQAPFRFGRGISYEQYF.

This clonotype occurred many times. The chain carries TRBV2 and TRBJ2-1; D may be TRBD1 (6 bases). V dropped 4 bases and J dropped 6 bases, with 7 bases sitting between them. Per germline, CDR1 SNHLY and CDR2 FYNNEI. This CDR3 has 12 residues. CDR3: CASSVQGNEQFF. In nucleotides, the CDR3 is TGTGCCAGCAGTGTACAGGGCAATGAGCAGTTCTTC.

The rearrangement uses TRBV9 and TRBJ2-1, with D tentatively TRBD2 (7 bases). Per the germline V gene, CDR1 is SGDLS and CDR2 is YYNGEE. The V end was cut by 0 bases, the J end by 9 bases, with 13 bases between. This CDR3 has 14 residues. The CDR3 spells CASSVVGGQVEQFF. DNA for the CDR3: TGTGCCAGCAGCGTAGTGGGGGGGCAGGTTGAGCAGTTCTTC.

This clonotype was observed a handful of times. The V and J genes are TRBV18 and TRBJ1-1; unclear D gene. The CDR3 is 15 residues long. Germline lookup yields CDR1 KGHSH and CDR2 LQKENI. Between the trimmed V and J ends, which lost 4 bases and 4 bases, there was a span of 16 bases. CDR3 amino acids: CASSQAPGRTTEAFF. CDR3 sequence (DNA): TGTGCCAGCTCACAAGCACCGGGGAGGACCACTGAAGCTTTCTTT.